The rows below give T cell receptor beta chains drawn from one sample of a study of monozygotic twins with inflammatory bowel disease. TCRdb re-called the 5' RACE reads and catalogs CDR3 proteins one per entry, DNA excluded. This sample's table has over 110,000 distinct CDR3 sequences. Sequenced: blood. These receptors were taken from a human donor with ulcerative colitis or Crohn's disease, or a healthy co-twin of an affected twin (not recorded which). Both conserved end residues are part of each CDR3. Not all rows give a size; the values are once, few, many and, for expanded clones, a class.

J gene | clone size | V gene | CDR3 protein
TRBJ2-3 | . | TRBV19 | CASSTRADTQYF
TRBJ1-1 | . | TRBV5-1 | CASSLEQKNTEAFF
TRBJ2-7 | medium-sized | TRBV20-1 | CSADRSYEQYF
TRBJ1-5 | . | TRBV7-2 | CASSLNEVRQSNQPQHF
TRBJ2-2 | . | TRBV7-2 | CASSSGLGNTGELFF
TRBJ1-6 | . | TRBV7-9 | CACSPDRGYNSPLHF
TRBJ2-3 | medium-sized | TRBV10-3 | CAISVVSADTQYF
TRBJ2-5 | . | TRBV18 | CASSRPGQGYGTQYF
TRBJ1-2 | . | TRBV18 | CASSPLGTGAISNYGYTF
TRBJ2-7 | . | TRBV5-1 | CPSSLSGGPYEQYF
TRBJ2-5 | . | TRBV6-2/TRBV6-3 | CASSYRAEGETQYF
TRBJ1-3 | . | TRBV6-1 | CASNGQGAYTIYF
TRBJ1-5 | . | TRBV6-2/TRBV6-3 | CASSYSVGGPYSNQPQHF
TRBJ1-2 | . | TRBV9 | CASSVIGSSGGYTF
TRBJ2-7 | . | TRBV2 | CASRLWEKEQYF
TRBJ2-1 | . | TRBV7-9 | CASSPGAAWGNEQFF
TRBJ2-3 | . | TRBV7-9 | CASTPPGSRQEGLYTQYF
TRBJ1-1 | medium-sized | TRBV29-1 | CSVGGGWAMNTEAFF
TRBJ2-7 | . | TRBV4-3 | CASSQSYEQYF
TRBJ2-6 | . | TRBV5-1 | CASSASGGPSGANVLTF
TRBJ2-7 | . | TRBV5-1 | CASSSRTGLVEQYF
TRBJ1-5 | . | TRBV7-2 | CASSSRGESNQPQHF
TRBJ2-3 | . | TRBV11-2 | CASSFGAPGTDTQYF
TRBJ1-2 | . | TRBV12-3/TRBV12-4 | CASSSAGTGSYGYTF
TRBJ2-7 | . | TRBV11-2 | CASSLELAGRGEQYF
TRBJ1-2 | . | TRBV15 | CATSRDQAGNYGYTF
TRBJ2-1 | . | TRBV5-1 | CASSRGQNYNEQFF
TRBJ2-2 | . | TRBV11-2 | CASSMQKMNTGELFF
TRBJ2-1 | . | TRBV7-7 | CASSLSSRSYNEQFF
TRBJ2-4 | . | TRBV12-3/TRBV12-4 | CASTTGQGAAKNIQYF
TRBJ2-7 | . | TRBV6-2/TRBV6-3 | CASTGLGATYEQYF
TRBJ1-5 | . | TRBV15 | CATSRVGDNQPQHF
TRBJ1-4 | . | TRBV5-1 | CASSIANEKLFF
TRBJ2-2 | . | TRBV5-1 | CASSNRGANTGELFF
TRBJ2-6 | . | TRBV24-1 | CATSDESGTGASGANVLTF
TRBJ1-4 | . | TRBV6-2/TRBV6-3 | CASSYISGQPNEKLFF
TRBJ2-7 | . | TRBV29-1 | CSVGQTYEQYF
TRBJ2-5 | . | TRBV20-1 | CSARVHPSGETQYF
TRBJ2-2 | . | TRBV5-1 | CASSLGQGDPGELFF
TRBJ2-1 | . | TRBV5-1 | CASSLDPGRGAYNEQFF
TRBJ1-5 | . | TRBV20-1 | CSASDRVGGNQPQHF
TRBJ2-3 | . | TRBV29-1 | CSVGGTPKAGADTQYF
TRBJ1-1 | . | TRBV20-1 | CSARVAVNTEAFF
TRBJ2-7 | . | TRBV7-9 | CASSSPRTGDPSYEQYF